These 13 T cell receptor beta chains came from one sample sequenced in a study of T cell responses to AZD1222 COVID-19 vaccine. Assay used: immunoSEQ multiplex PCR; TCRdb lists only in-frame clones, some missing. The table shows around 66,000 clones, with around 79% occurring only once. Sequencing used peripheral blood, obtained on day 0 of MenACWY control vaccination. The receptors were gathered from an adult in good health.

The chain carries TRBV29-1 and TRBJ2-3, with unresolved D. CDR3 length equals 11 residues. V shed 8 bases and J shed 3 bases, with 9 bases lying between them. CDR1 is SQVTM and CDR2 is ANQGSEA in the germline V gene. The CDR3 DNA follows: TGCAGCCACCGGTTGACAGATACGCAGTATTTT. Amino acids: CSHRLTDTQYF.

This CDR3 is CASRVFLNTEAFF. DNA for the CDR3: TGTGCCAGCAGGGTTTTCTTGAACACTGAAGCTTTCTTT. V is TRBV2 and J is TRBJ1-1, with D unresolved. Trimming took 6 bases from V and 0 from J, leaving 8 bases between them. The CDR3 covers 13 residues. Germline CDR1 reads SNHLY; CDR2 reads FYNNEI.

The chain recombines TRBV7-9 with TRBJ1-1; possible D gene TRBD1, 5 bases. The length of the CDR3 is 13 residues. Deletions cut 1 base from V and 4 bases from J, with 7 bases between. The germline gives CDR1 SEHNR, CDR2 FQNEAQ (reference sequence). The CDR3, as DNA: TGTGCCAGCAGCTTAGGTACAGGCACTGAAGCTTTCTTT. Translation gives CASSLGTGTEAFF.

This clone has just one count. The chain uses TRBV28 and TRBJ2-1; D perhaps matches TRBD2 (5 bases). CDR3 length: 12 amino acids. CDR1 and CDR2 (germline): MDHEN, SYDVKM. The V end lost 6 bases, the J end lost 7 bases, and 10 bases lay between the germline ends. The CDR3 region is CASRETGNEQFF. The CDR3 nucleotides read TGTGCCAGCAGGGAAACGGGGAATGAGCAGTTCTTC.

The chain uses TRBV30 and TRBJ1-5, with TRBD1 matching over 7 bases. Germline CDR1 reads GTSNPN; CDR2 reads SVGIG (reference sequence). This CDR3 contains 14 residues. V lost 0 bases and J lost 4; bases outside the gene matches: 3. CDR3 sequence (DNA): TGTGCCTGGAGTGTGAGGGGACAGAATCAGCCCCAGCATTTT. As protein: CAWSVRGQNQPQHF.

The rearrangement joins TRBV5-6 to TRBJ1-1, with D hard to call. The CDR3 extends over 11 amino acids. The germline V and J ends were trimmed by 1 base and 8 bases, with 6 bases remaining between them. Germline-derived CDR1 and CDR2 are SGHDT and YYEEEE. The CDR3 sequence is CASSLKGEAFF. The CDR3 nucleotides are TGTGCCAGCAGCTTGAAGGGAGAAGCTTTCTTT.

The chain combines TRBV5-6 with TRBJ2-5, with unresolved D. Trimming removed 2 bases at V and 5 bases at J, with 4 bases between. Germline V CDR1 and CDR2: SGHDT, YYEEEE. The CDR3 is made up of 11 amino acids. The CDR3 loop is CASSFGETQYF. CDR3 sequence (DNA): TGTGCCAGCAGCTTTGGGGAGACCCAGTACTTC.

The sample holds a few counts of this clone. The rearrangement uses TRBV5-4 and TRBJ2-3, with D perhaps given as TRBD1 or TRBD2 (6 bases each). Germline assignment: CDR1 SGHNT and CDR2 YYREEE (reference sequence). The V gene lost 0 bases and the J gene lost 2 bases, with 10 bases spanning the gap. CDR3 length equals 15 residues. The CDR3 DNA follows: TGTGCCAGCAGCTTGGACCGGGGGCTCACAGATACGCAGTATTTT. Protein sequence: CASSLDRGLTDTQYF.

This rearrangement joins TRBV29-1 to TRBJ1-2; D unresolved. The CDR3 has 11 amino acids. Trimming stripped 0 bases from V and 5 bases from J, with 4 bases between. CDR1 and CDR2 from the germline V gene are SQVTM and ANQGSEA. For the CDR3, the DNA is TGCAGCGTTGAAGAGGGATATGGCTACACCTTC. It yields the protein CSVEEGYGYTF.

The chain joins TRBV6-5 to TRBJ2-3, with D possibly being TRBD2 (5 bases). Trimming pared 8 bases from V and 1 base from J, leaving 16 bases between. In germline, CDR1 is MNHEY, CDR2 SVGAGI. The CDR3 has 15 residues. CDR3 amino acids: CASAEAVSRTDTQYF. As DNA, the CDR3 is TGTGCCAGCGCGGAGGCAGTCAGTCGCACAGATACGCAGTATTTT.

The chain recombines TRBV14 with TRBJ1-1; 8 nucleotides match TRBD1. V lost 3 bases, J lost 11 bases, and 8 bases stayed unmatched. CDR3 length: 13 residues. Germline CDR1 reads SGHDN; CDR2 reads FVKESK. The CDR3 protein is CASSHRTGSHAFF. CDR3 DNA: TGTGCCAGCAGCCACCGGACAGGGTCTCACGCTTTCTTT.

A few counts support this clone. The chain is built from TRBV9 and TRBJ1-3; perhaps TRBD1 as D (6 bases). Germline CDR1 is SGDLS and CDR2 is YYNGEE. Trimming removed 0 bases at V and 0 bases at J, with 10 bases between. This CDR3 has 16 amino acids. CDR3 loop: CASSVEDSHSGNTIYF. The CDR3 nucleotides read TGTGCCAGCAGCGTAGAGGACAGCCACTCTGGAAACACCATATATTTT.

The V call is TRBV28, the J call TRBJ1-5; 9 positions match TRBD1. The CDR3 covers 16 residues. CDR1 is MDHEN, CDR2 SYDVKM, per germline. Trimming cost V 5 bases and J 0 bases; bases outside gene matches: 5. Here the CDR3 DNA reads TGTGCCAGCAGTCCTCCGGGACAGGGTAGCAATCAGCCCCAGCATTTT. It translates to CASSPPGQGSNQPQHF.